This T cell receptor beta chain was recovered during a study of PD-1 blockade in classical Hodgkin lymphoma. Overall study findings and caveats: It was CD4+ TCR diversity, not CD8+, that rose significantly by C4D1.

Germline values: CDR1 MNHEY, CDR2 SVGAGI. After removal of 0 bases from V and 2 bases from J, the junction contained 1 base not matched to a gene. CDR3 length equals 15 residues. In every patient, relapse followed autologous stem cell transplantation, while exposure to brentuximab vedotin differed. Concerning this clone: Its antigen is unidentified.

Some clones are missing from TCRdb's copy, which holds only in-frame ones; the method was immunoSEQ multiplex PCR. This sample carries about 100,000 clones, roughly nine tenths of them seen once, and the ten largest clones take 20%. V is TRBV6-5 and J is TRBJ2-7, with 10 positions matching TRBD1. Material: peripheral blood mononuclear cells (PBMCs), obtained before the second cycle of nivolumab. This sequence was found in a human donor with classical Hodgkin lymphoma. The CDR3 DNA sequence: TGTGCCAGCAGTTACTCGGGACAGGGGACCTACGAGCAGTACTTC. Its protein is CASSYSGQGTYEQYF.